The rows below give T cell receptor beta chains drawn from one sample of a study of cytomegalovirus exposure and HLA in healthy donors. Profiling relied on immunoSEQ multiplex PCR, and the TCRdb table lists in-frame clones only, not all of them. The data show 90,000 to 100,000 clones, with less than 85% seen just once and roughly 20% held by the top ten. Sequencing was performed on PBMCs. The receptor set was obtained from a woman in her fifties or sixties in good health and CMV-seropositive. Both conserved end residues are part of each CDR3. The D gene is left open where the match is weak. Size is stated for part of the rows, as once, few or many counts, or as a class when the clone is expanded.

clone_size j_call v_call d_call cdr3_aa cdr3_nt
once TRBJ2-6 TRBV4-1 . CASSQGFGGPGANVLTF TGCGCCAGCAGCCAAGGCTTCGGGGGGCCCGGGGCCAACGTCCTGACTTTC
few TRBJ2-1 TRBV29-1 . CSVDRGNEQFF TGCAGCGTTGACAGGGGAAATGAGCAGTTCTTC
few TRBJ2-1 TRBV2 . CASITSGTSMNNEQFF TGTGCCAGCATCACCTCTGGGACATCAATGAACAATGAGCAGTTCTTC
. TRBJ1-6 TRBV4-1 . CASSQAGTRGSPLHF TGCGCCAGCAGCCAAGCGGGTACCCGCGGTTCACCCCTCCACTTT
. TRBJ2-3 TRBV6-5 TRBD1 CASSYSTGGADTQYF TGTGCCAGCAGTTACTCGACAGGGGGCGCAGATACGCAGTATTTT
once TRBJ2-7 TRBV29-1 TRBD1 CSANRGNYEQYF TGCAGTGCCAACAGGGGGAACTACGAGCAGTACTTC
few TRBJ2-1 TRBV28 TRBD2 CAIGGLAEHNEQFF TGTGCCATCGGCGGACTAGCGGAGCACAATGAGCAGTTCTTC
. TRBJ1-2 TRBV27 . CASSLLKGGRYGYTF TGTGCCAGCAGTTTATTGAAGGGGGGGCGGTATGGCTACACCTTC
. TRBJ2-1 TRBV27 TRBD1 CASSFRQGGGEQFF TGTGCCAGCAGTTTCCGACAGGGGGGAGGTGAGCAGTTCTTC
. TRBJ2-1 TRBV5-1 TRBD2 CASSTGGSYNEQFF TGCGCCAGCAGCACGGGGGGCTCCTACAATGAGCAGTTCTTC
. TRBJ2-2 TRBV2 . CASSELLNTGELFF TGTGCCAGCAGTGAGTTACTGAACACCGGGGAGCTGTTTTTT
. TRBJ1-1 TRBV11-2 . CASSLDYTEAFF TGTGCCAGCAGCTTAGACTACACTGAAGCTTTCTTT
once TRBJ2-1 TRBV19 . CASSSSASHNEQFF TGTGCCAGTAGTTCAAGCGCTAGTCACAATGAGCAGTTCTTC
. TRBJ1-1 TRBV27 . CASFRGNTEAFF TGTGCCAGCTTTAGGGGGAACACTGAAGCTTTCTTT
. TRBJ2-1 TRBV4-1 . CASSVLSSYNEQFF TGCGCCAGCAGCGTGTTGAGCTCCTACAATGAGCAGTTCTTC